This TCR beta chain was recovered during a study of glioma-infiltrating T cells. Study-wide results and limits: Very few CDR3 sequences were shared between tissue and blood. Non-neoplastic patients had below-expected tissue-blood divergence, while all gliomas exceeded expectation.

The iRepertoire nested amplicon-rescue multiplex PCR amplified TCR alpha and beta CDR3s from RNA. Input was 100-400 ng of tissue mRNA or PBMC total RNA. In TCRdb, the multiplex PCR reads were re-called with MiXCR into one record per CDR3 protein. The data show under 200,000 distinct CDR3 sequences, with about 47% seen just once and 5.2% held by the top ten. Turning to this clonotype: Its antigen remains unknown.

Trimming took 0 bases from V and 6 from J; bases not matched to a gene: 4. The CDR3 loop spans 15 amino acids. CDR1 is ENHRY and CDR2 is SYGVKD in the germline V gene. The TCR comes from a human donor with low-grade glioma or glioblastoma, undergoing nonglioma brain surgery, or in good health (not recorded which). Material: glioma tissue, nonneoplastic brain tissue, or PBMCs (not recorded which). The rearrangement links TRBV10-3 to TRBJ2-2; TRBD1 agrees at 7 bases. The CDR3 reads CAISESAQGAGELFF. CDR3 DNA: TGTGCCATCAGTGAGTCGGCGCAGGGGGCCGGGGAGCTGTTTTTT.